One and the same sample provided the 11 T cell receptor beta chains below, sequenced in a study of blood T cells in healthy people across ages. Through a sample-barcoded 5' primer and a J-beta primer mix, a second PCR was run for roughly 7 to 12 cycles. TCRdb called the 5' RACE reads again in MiXCR, with one record for every CDR3 protein. This table has some 860,000 distinct CDR3 sequences, approximately 53% appearing once. Sequences were obtained from blood. The receptors stem from a man aged 35 to 55 in good health.

This sequence joins TRBV3-1 and TRBJ2-2, with D perhaps given as TRBD1 or TRBD2 (5 bases each). CDR3 size: 14 residues. Germline values: CDR1 LGHDT, CDR2 YNNKEL (reference sequence). V lost 4 bases and J 5 bases, leaving 11 bases between the germline ends. The DNA for the CDR3 is TGTGCCAGCAGCCCCGGGACGGGGACCGGGGAGCTGTTTTTT. It yields the protein CASSPGTGTGELFF.

The V and J genes are TRBV11-2 and TRBJ2-1; TRBD2 agrees at 10 bases. Germline lookup yields CDR1 SGHAT and CDR2 FQNNGV. This CDR3 region has 15 residues. The junction had 6 bases not matched to a gene; V was cut back by 4 bases and J by 6 bases. CDR3 DNA sequence: TGTGCCAGCAGCTGGGGCCCTAGCGGGGGCAATGAGCAGTTCTTC. Translating it yields CASSWGPSGGNEQFF.

The chain is built from TRBV7-2 and TRBJ1-2, with a possible D match to TRBD1 (5 bases). Germline V gene data show CDR1 as SGHTA and CDR2 as FQGNSA. V shed 5 bases and J shed 2 bases, with 15 bases lying between them. The CDR3 sequence is 15 residues long. The DNA for the CDR3 is TGTGCCAGCAGCGTCTTGTCGAGGGACAACTATGGCTACACCTTC. Its protein is CASSVLSRDNYGYTF.

This clonotype was detected only a few times. The genes are TRBV7-6 and TRBJ2-1; TRBD2 matches 7 bases. With V trimmed by 0 bases and J by 0 bases, 5 bases remained unmatched. Germline assignment: CDR1 SGHVS and CDR2 FNYEAQ. CDR3 length: 17 residues. The CDR3 spells CASSLAGTKSSYNEQFF. The CDR3 nucleotides are TGTGCCAGCAGCTTAGCGGGGACTAAAAGCTCCTACAATGAGCAGTTCTTC.

This sequence joins TRBV20-1 and TRBJ2-7, with a possible D match to TRBD2 (6 bases). The CDR3 totals 14 residues. Looked up from germline, CDR1 is DFQATT and CDR2 is SNEGSKA (reference sequence). Trimming removed 1 base from V and 3 bases from J, with 13 bases in between. This chain's CDR3 is CSARGVQGGYEQYF. The DNA of the CDR3 is TGCAGTGCTAGAGGGGTTCAGGGAGGCTACGAGCAGTACTTC.

The V gene is TRBV5-1, the J gene TRBJ2-1; 9 bases line up with TRBD2. J lost 5 bases, V lost 4 bases, and 4 bases had no gene match. The germline V gene encodes CDR1 SGHRS and CDR2 YFSETQ. The CDR3 runs 14 residues. In DNA, the CDR3 is TGCGCCAGCAGCCCTGTAGCGGGAGACAATGAGCAGTTCTTC. This gives the protein CASSPVAGDNEQFF.

This chain connects TRBV20-1 to TRBJ1-5; 8 bases agree with TRBD1. With 5 bases clipped from V and 6 bases from J, the junction kept 6 bases outside the gene matches. This CDR3 comprises 13 residues. CDR1 and CDR2 from the germline V gene are DFQATT and SNEGSKA (reference sequence). CDR3 loop: CSAGQGWGQPQHF. In DNA, the CDR3 is TGCAGTGCTGGACAGGGTTGGGGTCAGCCCCAGCATTTT.

The chain employs TRBV5-1 and TRBJ2-1, with D perhaps being TRBD1 or TRBD2 (5 bases each). The CDR3 contains 17 residues. Germline CDR1 and CDR2: SGHRS and YFSETQ. Trimming removed 4 bases from V and 0 bases from J, with 17 bases in between. CDR3 amino acids: CASSPSARAGSYNEQFF. DNA for the CDR3: TGCGCCAGCAGCCCATCCGCCAGGGCGGGCTCCTACAATGAGCAGTTCTTC.

This chain uses TRBV12-3 or TRBV12-4 with TRBJ2-3, with D perhaps TRBD2 (6 bases). The CDR3 length is 15 residues. Trimming took 4 bases from V and 9 from J, leaving 20 bases between them. The chain's CDR3 is CASSYKRAGKDTQYF. DNA of the CDR3: TGTGCCAGCAGTTACAAGCGGGCAGGGAAGGACACGCAGTATTTT.

The CDR3 sequence is CASSQGVIRTDTQYF. CDR3 DNA: TGTGCCAGCAGCCAAGGCGTGATACGCACAGATACGCAGTATTTT. This chain links TRBV14 with TRBJ2-3; D remains unclear. V lost 1 base and J lost 1, with 9 bases in between. Germline CDR1 SGHDN, CDR2 FVKESK. The CDR3 is made up of 15 amino acids.

Many counts were recorded for this clonotype. V is TRBV7-2 and J is TRBJ2-1, with a weak D call TRBD1 (6 bases). Germline V gene data show CDR1 as SGHTA and CDR2 as FQGNSA. The V end was cut by 3 bases, the J end by 7 bases, with 16 bases between. CDR3 length: 15 amino acids. The CDR3 is CASSFVPGAGNEQFF. The CDR3 DNA is TGTGCCAGCAGCTTTGTACCAGGGGCCGGGAATGAGCAGTTCTTC.